This TCR beta chain originates from a study of post-analysis software for immune sequencing data. Looking at the study overall: The study covered relapsing-remitting, secondary progressive and progressive-relapsing courses of multiple sclerosis. Regarding the study as a whole: Controls' normalized Chao1 diversity significantly exceeded that of multiple sclerosis patients. The five TRBV segments detected at higher frequency in patients than in controls included TRBV5-6, TRBV5-1 and TRBV20-1. Same-batch preparations were strongly co-clustered by F measure.

This CDR3 contains 13 residues. As for this clonotype: Its antigen is undetermined. One junction end does not reproduce the germline sequence, and a read error may be involved.

Unique molecular identifiers were built into the TCR beta cDNA libraries. With about 0.95 to 11 million T cells as the source, roughly 500,000 cDNA molecules resulted. TCRdb called the PCR reads again in MiXCR, with one record for every CDR3 protein. The sample contains under 900,000 distinct CDR3 sequences, about 53% of which appear only once. The V and J genes are TRBV12-3 or TRBV12-4 and TRBJ1-2; D not resolved. Sequencing was done on a sample of blood. The clonotype originates from a girl aged 5-17 years with multiple sclerosis. CDR3 protein: CANSSGRNYGYTF. CDR3 DNA: TGTGCCAACAGTTCTGGACGGAACTATGGCTACACCTTC.